These 4 T cell receptor beta chains share one sample of origin, sequenced in a study of T cells after yellow fever vaccination. Via MiXCR, TCRdb re-called the 5' RACE reads, giving one row per CDR3 protein. This table holds fewer than 350,000 distinct CDR3 sequences, approximately 4% found once. The input for sequencing was PBMCs, taken 15 days after the yellow fever booster vaccination. The source of these receptors is a man aged 18 to 30 who received the YFV17D yellow fever vaccine.

The chain couples TRBV9 to TRBJ1-1, with D perhaps matching TRBD1 (5 bases). Trimming removed 4 bases from V and 8 bases from J, with 12 bases in between. Germline V gene data show CDR1 as SGDLS and CDR2 as YYNGEE. The CDR3 covers 12 residues. CDR3 residues: CASSLTGGEAFF. The CDR3 region has the DNA TGTGCCAGCAGCCTAACGGGGGGGGAAGCTTTCTTT.

In its sample, this clonotype was seen many times. V usage is TRBV7-6 and J usage is TRBJ1-4; D unclear. Germline V gene sequence: CDR1 SGHVS, CDR2 FNYEAQ. The CDR3 is made up of 17 amino acids. V was trimmed by 2 bases and J by 8 bases, leaving 21 bases between them. The CDR3 bases are TGTGCCAGCAGCTTAATTGCCGGGATCGGGCGTGGGGAAAAACTGTTTTTT. Translated, it gives CASSLIAGIGRGEKLFF.

This clonotype has at least ten counts. The rearrangement joins TRBV6-5 to TRBJ2-5; no firm D call. V shed 6 bases and J shed 3 bases, with 8 bases lying between them. Germline V CDR1 and CDR2: MNHEY, SVGAGI. CDR3 size: 12 residues. The CDR3 sequence: CASRAYKETQYF. In DNA, the CDR3 is TGTGCCAGCAGGGCCTATAAAGAGACCCAGTACTTC.

The gene calls are TRBV5-5 and TRBJ2-2, with 10 bases identical to TRBD2. Germline CDR1 reads SGHKS; CDR2 reads YYEKEE (reference sequence). The V and J ends lost 1 base and 6 bases, in that order; junction bases with no gene match: 6. The CDR3 spans 16 residues. CDR3 DNA: TGTGCCAGCAGCTTGACCGGGACTAGCGTTCCCGGGGAGCTGTTTTTT. Protein sequence: CASSLTGTSVPGELFF.